These 16 T cell receptor beta chains were all obtained from the same sample, sequenced in a study of blood T cells in healthy people across ages. The second PCR ran roughly 6 to 11 cycles with a sample-barcoded 5' primer and J-beta primers. A single record per CDR3 protein comes from TCRdb applying MiXCR to the 5' RACE reads. Among about 900,000 distinct CDR3 sequences listed, 48% were seen once. Sequenced material: blood. The source of these receptors is a man younger than 45 in good health.

In its sample, this clonotype was seen a few times. This chain connects TRBV5-6 to TRBJ2-5, with D tentatively TRBD2 (5 bases). This CDR3 is 16 amino acids long. The ends were cut back, 4 bases at V and 2 bases at J, with 18 bases in the middle. The germline gives CDR1 SGHDT, CDR2 YYEEEE. The CDR3 bases are TGTGCCAGCAGCACCACACGGACGGACTTTCAAGAGACCCAGTACTTC. Protein: CASSTTRTDFQETQYF.

The chain recombines TRBV6-5 with TRBJ1-1, with D perhaps TRBD1 (5 bases). Trimming shortened V by 5 bases and J by 2 bases, and 12 bases separated the two germline ends. The CDR3 consists of 14 residues. The germline gives CDR1 MNHEY, CDR2 SVGAGI. CDR3 DNA: TGTGCCAGCAGTAAGGACAACCTAAACACTGAAGCTTTCTTT. Translation gives CASSKDNLNTEAFF.

V is TRBV5-1 and J is TRBJ2-1, with 7 positions matching TRBD2. The ends lost 7 bases at V and 5 bases at J; junction bases unmatched: 9. The CDR3 contains 14 residues. Germline lookup yields CDR1 SGHRS and CDR2 YFSETQ. The CDR3, as DNA: TGCGCCAGCCGCCCGGCCGGGGGGAACAATGAGCAGTTCTTC. It codes for CASRPAGGNNEQFF.

The CDR3 DNA follows: TGTGCCAGCAGCCACCTCGGAGGGTGGGTCCCAGATACGCAGTATTTT. This gives the protein CASSHLGGWVPDTQYF. The V gene is TRBV7-9, the J gene TRBJ2-3, with a tentative D call TRBD2 (6 bases). Trimming took 5 bases from V and 4 from J, leaving 19 bases between them. The germline V gene encodes CDR1 SEHNR and CDR2 FQNEAQ (reference sequence). This CDR3 has 16 residues.

This clonotype was observed once. The V gene is TRBV6-5, the J gene TRBJ2-7; the match to TRBD2 covers 10 bases. The ends lost 2 bases at V and 4 bases at J; junction bases unmatched: 5. The CDR3 runs 15 residues. From germline, CDR1 is MNHEY and CDR2 SVGAGI. CDR3 region: CASSYRASGGYEQYF. The DNA for the CDR3 is TGTGCCAGCAGTTACAGGGCTAGCGGGGGATACGAGCAGTACTTC.

The genes are TRBV28 and TRBJ1-4; D uncertain. With 4 bases removed from V and 5 bases from J, the gap between germline ends came to 8 bases. This CDR3 has 13 residues. Per germline, CDR1 MDHEN and CDR2 SYDVKM. CDR3 sequence reads: CASSSGQNEKLFF. As DNA, the CDR3 is TGTGCCAGCAGTTCGGGTCAAAATGAAAAACTGTTTTTT.

This clonotype was recorded at least ten times. The rearrangement uses TRBV12-3 or TRBV12-4 and TRBJ2-1; 7 bases align to TRBD1. With V trimmed by 6 bases and J by 0 bases, 2 bases remained unmatched. The CDR3 contains 14 residues. The CDR3 nucleotides are TGTGCCAGCAGGACAGGGAGCTCCTACAATGAGCAGTTCTTC. Protein: CASRTGSSYNEQFF.

The rearrangement uses TRBV6-2 or TRBV6-3 and TRBJ1-1; no firm D call. The V end lost 2 bases, the J end lost 1 base, and 5 bases lay between the germline ends. CDR1 is MNHEY, CDR2 SVGEGT, per germline. The CDR3 extends over 13 amino acids. CDR3 in amino acids: CASSYIGNTEAFF. CDR3 nucleotides: TGTGCCAGCAGTTACATCGGGAACACTGAAGCTTTCTTT.

This chain links TRBV7-3 with TRBJ2-1; perhaps TRBD2 as D (6 bases). CDR1 is SGHTA and CDR2 is FQGTGA in the germline V gene. The CDR3 has 14 residues. V lost 5 bases and J lost 6, with 14 bases in between. The CDR3 is CASSPRLGGNEQFF. CDR3 sequence (DNA): TGTGCCAGCAGCCCGAGACTAGGTGGCAATGAGCAGTTCTTC.

This clonotype was observed a handful of times. The chain links TRBV4-2 to TRBJ2-3, with 9 bases that match TRBD1. The CDR3 is 18 residues long. V was clipped by 6 bases and J by 5 bases; unmatched bases: 18. From germline, CDR1 is LGHNA and CDR2 YNFKEQ. The CDR3, as DNA: TGTGCCAGCAGTGCCAAACTTTCTGGGGACAGGGTACGAGATACGCAGTATTTT. Translated: CASSAKLSGDRVRDTQYF.

This clonotype has more than one count but fewer than ten. The V call is TRBV6-5, the J call TRBJ1-2; 7 bases line up with TRBD1. Trimming at V came to 4 bases and at J to 7 bases, leaving 21 bases not matched to a gene. The germline gives CDR1 MNHEY, CDR2 SVGAGI. The CDR3 contains 18 residues. CDR3 nucleotides: TGTGCCAGCAGTTCCTACCCGAGTACGGGACAGACATCTATTGGCTACACCTTC. Translating gives CASSSYPSTGQTSIGYTF.

A few counts support this clonotype. J is TRBJ1-1 and V is TRBV9, with D unclear. Trimming removed 4 bases from V and 1 base from J, with 14 bases in between. Germline-derived CDR1 and CDR2 are SGDLS and YYNGEE. The CDR3 is 15 amino acids. Here the CDR3 reads CASSPRTATNTEAFF. The CDR3 DNA follows: TGTGCCAGCAGCCCTCGGACGGCGACGAACACTGAAGCTTTCTTT. Based on the CDR3 plus reference TRBV9 and TRBJ1-1, the full variable domain is DSGVTQTPKHLITATGQRVTLRCSPRSGDLSVYWYQQSLDQGLQFLIQYYNGEERAKGNILERFSAQQFPDLHSELNLSSLELGDSALYFCASSPRTATNTEAFFGQGTRLTVV.

The V and J genes are TRBV11-2 and TRBJ2-3; D may correspond to TRBD1 or TRBD2 (5 bases each). V lost 2 bases and J 5 bases, leaving 8 bases between the germline ends. Per the germline V gene, CDR1 is SGHAT and CDR2 is FQNNGV. This CDR3 has 13 amino acids. CDR3 sequence reads: CASSLRGKDTQYF. In nucleotides, the CDR3 is TGTGCCAGCAGCTTACGGGGCAAAGATACGCAGTATTTT.

The sample holds a few counts of this clonotype. V and J are TRBV6-2 or TRBV6-3 and TRBJ2-5; maybe TRBD1 (5 bases). Germline V gene lookup returns CDR1 MNHEY and CDR2 SVGEGT. The V gene lost 5 bases and the J gene lost 2 bases, with 9 bases spanning the gap. The CDR3 loop spans 13 amino acids. CDR3 bases: TGTGCCAGCAGTGACGACAGTCAAGAGACCCAGTACTTC. Translated: CASSDDSQETQYF.

CDR3 in amino acids: CASSVVGAPGYGYTF. The CDR3 coding sequence is TGTGCCAGCAGCGTAGTGGGGGCGCCCGGCTATGGCTACACCTTC. V usage is TRBV9 and J usage is TRBJ1-2; tentatively, D is TRBD1 (6 bases). CDR3 length: 15 residues. The V gene lost 0 bases and the J gene lost 4 bases, with 13 bases spanning the gap. Per the germline V gene, CDR1 is SGDLS and CDR2 is YYNGEE.

The chain carries TRBV5-1 and TRBJ1-2; TRBD1 might be the D (5 bases). Per germline, CDR1 SGHRS and CDR2 YFSETQ. The CDR3 has 13 residues. Trimming removed 0 bases at V and 3 bases at J, with 6 bases between. CDR3 residues: CASSLEQDYGYTF. The DNA for the CDR3 is TGCGCCAGCAGCTTGGAACAGGACTATGGCTACACCTTC.